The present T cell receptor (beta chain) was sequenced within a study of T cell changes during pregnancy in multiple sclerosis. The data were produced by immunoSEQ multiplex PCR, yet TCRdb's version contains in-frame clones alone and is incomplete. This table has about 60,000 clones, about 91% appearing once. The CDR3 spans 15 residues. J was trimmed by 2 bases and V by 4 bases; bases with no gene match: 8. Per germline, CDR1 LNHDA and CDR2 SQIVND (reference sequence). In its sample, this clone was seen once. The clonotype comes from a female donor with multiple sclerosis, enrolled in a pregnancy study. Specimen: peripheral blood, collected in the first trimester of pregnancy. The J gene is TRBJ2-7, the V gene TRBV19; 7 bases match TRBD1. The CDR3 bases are TGTGCCAGTAGTACCTCCCGACAGGGCGCCTACGAGCAGTACTTC. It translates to CASSTSRQGAYEQYF.